This TCR beta chain was sequenced for a study of T cells in Graves' hyperthyroidism and ophthalmopathy. Authors of the study amplified TCR beta CDR3 regions from RNA transcripts. HTBI primers were employed in a first-round RT-PCR of the TCR CDR3. MiXCR, run by TCRdb on the multiplex PCR reads, gives a single entry per CDR3 protein. This table holds 300,000 to 450,000 distinct CDR3 sequences, roughly 13% found once. Germline V gives CDR1 KGHSH, CDR2 LQKENI. Between the trimmed V and J ends, which lost 3 bases and 2 bases, there was a span of 10 bases. The CDR3 is made up of 14 amino acids. In regard to this clonotype: Its antigen remains unknown.

Reasons for excluding patients were uncontrolled infection, other autoimmune disease, pregnancy or lactation. Study conclusions and caveats: Ophthalmopathy was told apart from stable hyperthyroidism by a 13 V-J model. Among thyroid clonotypes expanded above 0.001, most also appeared in blood.

V gene TRBV18 combines with J gene TRBJ1-1; TRBD1 is a possible D gene (5 bases). This clonotype was obtained from a woman under 30 with Graves' hyperthyroidism. Sequenced input: blood. The CDR3 DNA reads as TGTGCCAGCTCACCTCCGGGGACCAACACTGAAGCTTTCTTT. It translates to CASSPPGTNTEAFF.